The 31 T cell receptor beta chains reported below all come from one sample, sequenced in a study of blood T cell repertoires in COVID-19. The protocol was immunoSEQ multiplex PCR, while the TCRdb copy is restricted to in-frame clones and leaves out a portion. Here the sample spans over 250,000 clones, more than 80% being singletons. The sequenced sample was peripheral blood. These receptor sequences come from a woman aged 50 to 60 with COVID-19, enrolled during active disease.

V gene TRBV5-1 combines with J gene TRBJ2-2; the D gene is possibly TRBD2 (7 bases). Germline-derived CDR1 and CDR2 are SGHRS and YFSETQ. Between the trimmed V and J ends, which lost 4 bases and 6 bases, there was a span of 13 bases. CDR3 length: 14 amino acids. CDR3: CASSTGGAAGELFF. CDR3 sequence (DNA): TGCGCCAGCAGCACGGGGGGCGCGGCCGGGGAGCTGTTTTTT.

This clone was detected a few times. The CDR3 bases are TGTGCCAGTGGACTAGCGGGAGACACAGAGACCCAGTACTTC. Protein: CASGLAGDTETQYF. The gene calls are TRBV19 and TRBJ2-5, with 13 bases lining up with TRBD2. The J segment lost 4 bases and the V segment lost 8 bases, leaving 4 bases of the junction unmatched. The germline V gene encodes CDR1 LNHDA and CDR2 SQIVND (reference sequence). The CDR3 has 14 residues.

The chain has TRBV9 and TRBJ2-1, with D possibly being TRBD2 (5 bases). V shed 3 bases and J shed 10 bases, with 8 bases lying between them. Germline V lookup: CDR1 SGDLS, CDR2 YYNGEE. The CDR3 loop spans 11 amino acids. CDR3 protein: CASSGSEEQFF. The DNA of the CDR3 is TGTGCCAGCAGCGGTAGCGAAGAGCAGTTCTTC.

This chain connects TRBV18 to TRBJ1-1; D uncertain. The germline gives CDR1 KGHSH, CDR2 LQKENI. The CDR3 runs 14 residues. The V end was cut by 5 bases, the J end by 2 bases, with 12 bases between. CDR3 region: CASSDSGRNTEAFF. DNA for the CDR3: TGTGCCAGCTCAGATTCAGGAAGAAACACTGAAGCTTTCTTT. Drawing the rest from reference TRBV18 and TRBJ1-1, the complete variable domain is NAGVMQNPRHLVRRRGQEARLRCSPMKGHSHVYWYRQLPEEGLKFMVYLQKENIIDESGMPKERFSAEFPKEGPSILRIQQVVRGDSAAYFCASSDSGRNTEAFFGQGTRLTVV.

The J gene is TRBJ2-7, the V gene TRBV5-8; the D is unclear. The CDR3 contains 14 residues. V lost 2 bases and J lost 3, with 12 bases in between. CDR1 is SGHTS, CDR2 YDEGEE, per germline. The CDR3: CASSFTVSFYEQYF. DNA of the CDR3: TGTGCCAGCAGCTTCACTGTGTCCTTCTACGAGCAGTACTTC.

The chain is built from TRBV4-3 and TRBJ2-5, with 12 bases fitting TRBD2. The CDR3 consists of 16 residues. Germline V gene lookup returns CDR1 LGHNA and CDR2 YSLEER. The junction had 6 bases not matched to a gene; V was cut back by 2 bases and J by 5 bases. This CDR3 is CASSQRLAGVRETQYF. CDR3 coding DNA: TGCGCCAGCAGCCAAAGACTAGCGGGAGTTCGGGAGACCCAGTACTTC.

This chain uses TRBV4-2 with TRBJ2-3, with 9 bases that match TRBD2. Per the germline V gene, CDR1 is LGHNA and CDR2 is YNFKEQ. The junction had 16 bases not matched to a gene; V was cut back by 4 bases and J by 2 bases. This CDR3 comprises 19 residues. CDR3 sequence: CASSLPIFPLAGSTDTQYF. DNA of the CDR3: TGTGCCAGCAGCCTGCCGATATTCCCCCTAGCGGGATCCACAGATACGCAGTATTTT.

The J gene is TRBJ2-7, the V gene TRBV9; D unresolved. Germline CDR1 is SGDLS and CDR2 is YYNGEE. Trimming stripped 0 bases from V and 2 bases from J, with 12 bases between. This CDR3 contains 15 residues. The CDR3 loop is CASSVAAVGTYEQYF. CDR3 DNA: TGTGCCAGCAGCGTAGCCGCCGTGGGCACCTACGAGCAGTACTTC.

The CDR3 spells CASSLIGVYEQYF. The DNA of the CDR3 is TGTGCCAGCAGCTTAATAGGGGTATACGAGCAGTACTTC. The genes are TRBV7-9 and TRBJ2-7; D is possibly TRBD1 (5 bases). CDR1 and CDR2 (germline): SEHNR, FQNEAQ (reference sequence). CDR3 size: 13 residues. V dropped 2 bases and J dropped 4 bases, with 9 bases sitting between them. The entire variable domain, with the rest obtained from reference TRBV7-9 and TRBJ2-7, is as follows: DTGVSQNPRHKITKRGQNVTFRCDPISEHNRLYWYRQTLGQGPEFLTYFQNEAQLEKSRLLSDRFSAERPKGSFSTLEIQRTEQGDSAMYLCASSLIGVYEQYFGPGTRLTVT.

This chain's CDR3 is CASKSSDGTHQPQHF. CDR3 bases: TGTGCCAGCAAATCTAGCGACGGGACCCATCAGCCCCAGCATTTT. J is TRBJ1-5 and V is TRBV6-5, with TRBD1 as a possible D gene (5 bases). Deletions cut 7 bases from V and 5 bases from J, with 18 bases between. Germline CDR1 MNHEY, CDR2 SVGAGI. The CDR3 is made up of 15 amino acids.

The J gene is TRBJ1-2, the V gene TRBV18; D gene ambiguous. Germline-derived CDR1 and CDR2 are KGHSH and LQKENI. The V gene lost 2 bases and the J gene lost 3 bases, with 10 bases spanning the gap. The CDR3 runs 14 residues. CDR3 DNA: TGTGCCAGCTCACCAATTCATACGGACTATGGCTACACCTTC. Its protein is CASSPIHTDYGYTF.

The chain combines TRBV30 with TRBJ2-7; 8 positions match TRBD2. The V gene end was trimmed by 4 bases and the J gene end by 6 bases; junction bases not matched to a gene: 17. Per germline, CDR1 GTSNPN and CDR2 SVGIG (reference sequence). The CDR3 spans 16 residues. CDR3 protein: CAWTAPGAGVFGEQYF. CDR3 nucleotides: TGTGCCTGGACCGCCCCGGGAGCGGGAGTCTTTGGCGAGCAGTACTTC.

The chain is built from TRBV25-1 and TRBJ2-1; 10 positions agree with TRBD2. There are 15 residues in the CDR3. The V gene's germline CDR1 is MGHDK and CDR2 SYGVNS. J lost 4 bases, V lost 4 bases, and 4 bases had no gene match. The CDR3 bases are TGTGCCAGCAGTGTACTAGCGGGACTTTACAATGAGCAGTTCTTC. Protein: CASSVLAGLYNEQFF.

CDR3 in amino acids: CASSLEAGGKDTQYF. CDR3 DNA sequence: TGTGCCAGCAGCTTAGAAGCGGGAGGTAAAGATACGCAGTATTTT. The chain has TRBV7-9 and TRBJ2-3; 9 bases agree with TRBD2. There are 15 residues in the CDR3. J gave up 5 bases and V 1 base, and 4 bases lay outside the gene matches. Germline lookup yields CDR1 SEHNR and CDR2 FQNEAQ (reference sequence).

J is TRBJ2-2 and V is TRBV9, with 7 bases fitting TRBD2. The germline V gene has CDR1 SGDLS and CDR2 YYNGEE. The CDR3 has 15 residues. With 0 bases clipped from V and 4 bases from J, the junction kept 3 bases outside the gene matches. CDR3 residues: CASSVGVAGTGELFF. The CDR3 DNA reads TGTGCCAGCAGCGTAGGGGTAGCGGGCACCGGGGAGCTGTTTTTT.

This clone showed up just once. The chain recombines TRBV5-1 with TRBJ1-6, with TRBD1 matching 8 bases. With V trimmed by 0 bases and J by 10 bases, 12 bases remained unmatched. Germline V CDR1 and CDR2: SGHRS, YFSETQ. The length of the CDR3 is 17 residues. CDR3 loop: CASSLGQGSWQKSPLHF. DNA for the CDR3: TGCGCCAGCAGCTTGGGACAGGGGAGTTGGCAAAAGTCACCCCTCCACTTT.

V is TRBV30 and J is TRBJ2-2; 9 bases are a match to TRBD1. V trimming: 4 bases; J trimming: 6 bases; junction bases outside the gene matches: 6. Germline V gives CDR1 GTSNPN, CDR2 SVGIG (reference sequence). This CDR3 contains 14 residues. CDR3 in DNA: TGTGCCTGGACTCGGACAGGGGATTCCGGGGAGCTGTTTTTT. Its protein is CAWTRTGDSGELFF.

The gene calls are TRBV5-1 and TRBJ2-1, with TRBD2 matching over 9 bases. Looked up from germline, CDR1 is SGHRS and CDR2 is YFSETQ. The CDR3 consists of 17 residues. With V trimmed by 6 bases and J by 7 bases, 17 bases remained unmatched. CDR3 residues: CASTIMGSGSPGNEQFF. For the CDR3, the DNA is TGCGCCAGCACCATTATGGGTAGCGGGAGCCCTGGGAATGAGCAGTTCTTC.

The CDR3: CASSYWDSQETQYF. DNA of the CDR3: TGTGCCAGCAGCTACTGGGACAGCCAAGAGACCCAGTACTTC. The rearrangement joins TRBV7-6 to TRBJ2-5; 7 positions match TRBD1. The CDR3 covers 14 residues. J lost 1 base, V lost 4 bases, and 3 bases had no gene match. Germline-derived CDR1 and CDR2 are SGHVS and FNYEAQ.

V and J are TRBV9 and TRBJ1-1; D call uncertain. Germline CDR1 reads SGDLS; CDR2 reads YYNGEE. This CDR3 is 13 amino acids long. Trimming took off 4 bases at V and 1 base at J, with 8 bases between the two ends. This chain's CDR3 is CASSQTPNTEAFF. CDR3 bases: TGTGCCAGCAGCCAAACACCGAACACTGAAGCTTTCTTT.

This chain joins TRBV6-2 or TRBV6-3 and TRBJ2-7; D perhaps matches TRBD2 (6 bases). Germline-derived CDR1 and CDR2 are MNHEY and SVGEGT. Trimming pared 3 bases from V and 1 base from J, leaving 13 bases between. The CDR3 is 15 residues long. The CDR3: CASSYPGTGSYEQYF. In DNA, the CDR3 is TGTGCCAGCAGTTATCCCGGGACTGGGTCCTACGAGCAGTACTTC.

This chain uses TRBV6-5 with TRBJ1-3; a weak D match, TRBD1 (5 bases). The germline V and J ends were trimmed by 6 bases and 0 bases, with 9 bases remaining between them. Germline V CDR1 and CDR2: MNHEY, SVGAGI. The CDR3 spans 14 residues. The CDR3 coding sequence is TGTGCCAGCAGGGCGGGACTCTCTGGAAACACCATATATTTT. It encodes CASRAGLSGNTIYF.

Of note for this clone: In the same sample, other DNA sequences code for this CDR3. The V call is TRBV7-2, the J call TRBJ2-5; D unresolved. The CDR3 covers 13 residues. Germline V lookup: CDR1 SGHTA, CDR2 FQGNSA. V was cut by 2 bases and J by 5 bases, with 9 bases left in between. This chain's CDR3 is CASSLSLGETQYF. In DNA form, the CDR3 reads TGTGCCAGCAGCTTATCGCTAGGCGAGACCCAGTACTTC.

A few counts support this clone. The V and J genes are TRBV11-2 and TRBJ2-2; 8 nucleotides agree with TRBD1. Germline lookup yields CDR1 SGHAT and CDR2 FQNNGV. The CDR3 sequence is 15 residues long. Losses at the gene ends were 2 bases for V and 5 bases for J; bases not matched to a gene: 4. The CDR3, as DNA: TGTGCCAGCAGCTTACAGGGGGCGGTAACCGGGGAGCTGTTTTTT. Amino acid sequence: CASSLQGAVTGELFF.

The rearrangement uses TRBV5-1 and TRBJ2-1; 7 bases fit TRBD2. The V and J ends lost 2 bases and 3 bases, in that order; junction bases with no gene match: 8. Germline lookup yields CDR1 SGHRS and CDR2 YFSETQ. CDR3 size: 16 residues. The CDR3 reads CASSLAGFGFYNEQFF. The CDR3 nucleotides read TGCGCCAGCAGCTTAGCGGGATTTGGTTTCTACAATGAGCAGTTCTTC.

The chain uses TRBV11-2 and TRBJ1-1; 7 positions match TRBD1. Germline lookup yields CDR1 SGHAT and CDR2 FQNNGV. The CDR3 runs to 14 residues. V gave up 7 bases and J gave up 4 bases; unmatched junction bases: 9. CDR3 DNA sequence: TGTGCCAGCACCCCTACCGCAGGGGGCACTGAAGCTTTCTTT. Translation gives CASTPTAGGTEAFF.

J is TRBJ2-3 and V is TRBV20-1; tentative D call: TRBD2 (6 bases). This CDR3 contains 14 residues. CDR1 and CDR2 (germline): DFQATT, SNEGSKA (reference sequence). Deletions cut 3 bases from V and 2 bases from J, with 12 bases between. DNA of the CDR3: TGCAGTGCTAGTCCCGGGACTTTCACAGATACGCAGTATTTT. Its protein is CSASPGTFTDTQYF.

The V gene is TRBV30, the J gene TRBJ2-7; D unclear. The V gene's germline CDR1 is GTSNPN and CDR2 SVGIG (reference sequence). V was pared by 2 bases and J by 2 bases, with 10 bases between. The CDR3 spans 13 residues. For the CDR3, the DNA is TGTGCCTGGAGTATCAACTACCCCTACGAGCAGTACTTC. Translation: CAWSINYPYEQYF.

This clone turned up a few times. The chain recombines TRBV9 with TRBJ1-6; TRBD1 might be the D (6 bases). Trimming took off 2 bases at V and 1 base at J, with 13 bases between the two ends. The CDR3 is 17 residues long. The germline V gene has CDR1 SGDLS and CDR2 YYNGEE. The CDR3 DNA sequence: TGTGCCAGCAGCGTTAGGAACAGGGCGTCCTATAATTCACCCCTCCACTTT. Translating gives CASSVRNRASYNSPLHF.

The V call is TRBV18, the J call TRBJ2-1; 7 bases line up with TRBD2. Trimming removed 10 bases from V and 0 bases from J; junction bases left unmatched: 15. Germline-derived CDR1 and CDR2 are KGHSH and LQKENI. The CDR3 extends over 17 amino acids. Here the CDR3 reads CATKYRTGGSSYNEQFF. DNA for the CDR3: TGTGCCACCAAATACCGAACCGGCGGGAGCTCCTACAATGAGCAGTTCTTC.

J is TRBJ1-5 and V is TRBV7-9; D not resolved. The CDR3 has 14 residues. Per germline, CDR1 SEHNR and CDR2 FQNEAQ (reference sequence). V was clipped by 5 bases and J by 1 base, with 9 bases between them. CDR3 residues: CASSPFTSNQPQHF. CDR3 in DNA: TGTGCCAGCAGCCCCTTCACAAGCAATCAGCCCCAGCATTTT.